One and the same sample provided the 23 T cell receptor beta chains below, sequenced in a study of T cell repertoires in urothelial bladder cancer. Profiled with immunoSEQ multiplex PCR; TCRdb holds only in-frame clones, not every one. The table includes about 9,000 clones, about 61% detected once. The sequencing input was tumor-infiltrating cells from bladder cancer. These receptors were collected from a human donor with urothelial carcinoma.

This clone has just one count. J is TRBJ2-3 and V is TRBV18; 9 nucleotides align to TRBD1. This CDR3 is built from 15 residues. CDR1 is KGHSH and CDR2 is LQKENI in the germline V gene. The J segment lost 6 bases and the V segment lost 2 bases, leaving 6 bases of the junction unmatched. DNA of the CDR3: TGTGCCAGCTCACCAACCGGACAGGGGTCCGATACGCAGTATTTT. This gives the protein CASSPTGQGSDTQYF.

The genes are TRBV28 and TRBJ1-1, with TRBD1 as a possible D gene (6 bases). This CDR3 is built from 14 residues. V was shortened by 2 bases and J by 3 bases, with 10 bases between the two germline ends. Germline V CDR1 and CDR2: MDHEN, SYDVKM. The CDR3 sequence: CASSLAGDHTEAFF. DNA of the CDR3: TGTGCCAGCAGTTTAGCAGGGGATCACACTGAAGCTTTCTTT.

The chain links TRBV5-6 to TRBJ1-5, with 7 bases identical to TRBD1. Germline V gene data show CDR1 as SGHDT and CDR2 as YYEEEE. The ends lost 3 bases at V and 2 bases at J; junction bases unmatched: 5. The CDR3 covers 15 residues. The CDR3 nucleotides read TGTGCCAGCAGCTCAAAAGGGACAGGCAATCAGCCCCAGCATTTT. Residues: CASSSKGTGNQPQHF.

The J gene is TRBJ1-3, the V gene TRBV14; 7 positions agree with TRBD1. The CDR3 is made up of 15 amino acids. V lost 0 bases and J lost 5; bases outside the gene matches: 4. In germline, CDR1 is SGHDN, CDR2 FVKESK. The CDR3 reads CASSQDEGGRNTIYF. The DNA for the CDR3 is TGTGCCAGCAGCCAAGATGAAGGGGGCCGAAACACCATATATTTT.

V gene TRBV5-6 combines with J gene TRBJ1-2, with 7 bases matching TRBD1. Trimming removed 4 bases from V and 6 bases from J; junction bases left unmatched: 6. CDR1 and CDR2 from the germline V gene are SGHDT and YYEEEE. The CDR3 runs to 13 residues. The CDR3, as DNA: TGTGCCAGCAGCCCAATAACAGGGGATGGCTACACCTTC. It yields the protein CASSPITGDGYTF.

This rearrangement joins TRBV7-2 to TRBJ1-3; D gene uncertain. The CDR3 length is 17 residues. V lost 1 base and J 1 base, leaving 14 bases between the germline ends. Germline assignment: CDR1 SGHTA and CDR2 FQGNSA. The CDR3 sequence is CASSLGVGSLSGNTIYF. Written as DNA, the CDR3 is TGTGCCAGCAGCTTAGGCGTAGGCAGCCTTTCTGGAAACACCATATATTTT.

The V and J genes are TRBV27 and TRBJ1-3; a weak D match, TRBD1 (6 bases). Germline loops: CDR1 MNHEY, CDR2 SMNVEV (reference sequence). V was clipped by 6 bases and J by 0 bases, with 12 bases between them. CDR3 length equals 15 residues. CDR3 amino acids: CASRTDRNSGNTIYF. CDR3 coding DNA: TGTGCCAGCAGAACGGACAGAAACTCTGGAAACACCATATATTTT.

The CDR3 nucleotides read TGCGCCAGCAGCTTGGAACGTTACAATGAGCAGTTCTTC. It yields the protein CASSLERYNEQFF. The chain employs TRBV5-1 and TRBJ2-1; D unresolved. V was pared by 0 bases and J by 4 bases, with 5 bases between. This CDR3 has 13 residues. CDR1 is SGHRS, CDR2 YFSETQ, per germline.

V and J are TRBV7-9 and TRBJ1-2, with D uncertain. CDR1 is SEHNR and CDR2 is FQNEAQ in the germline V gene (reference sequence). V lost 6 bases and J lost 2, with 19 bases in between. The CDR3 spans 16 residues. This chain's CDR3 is CASSSNVFGVNYGYTF. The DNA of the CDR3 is TGTGCCAGCAGTTCTAATGTCTTTGGGGTGAACTATGGCTACACCTTC.

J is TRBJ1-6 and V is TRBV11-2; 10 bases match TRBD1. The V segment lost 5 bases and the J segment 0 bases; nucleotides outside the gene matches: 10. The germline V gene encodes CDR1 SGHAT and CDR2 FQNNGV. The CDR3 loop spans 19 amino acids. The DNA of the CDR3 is TGTGCCAGCAGCCAAATCGAGACAGGGGGCAGCTCCTATAATTCACCCCTCCACTTT. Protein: CASSQIETGGSSYNSPLHF.

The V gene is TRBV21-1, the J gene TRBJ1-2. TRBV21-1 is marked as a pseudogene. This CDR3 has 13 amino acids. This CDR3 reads CASSFPGNYGYTF. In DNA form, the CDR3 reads TGTGCCAGCAGCTTTCCGGGGAACTATGGCTACACCTTC.

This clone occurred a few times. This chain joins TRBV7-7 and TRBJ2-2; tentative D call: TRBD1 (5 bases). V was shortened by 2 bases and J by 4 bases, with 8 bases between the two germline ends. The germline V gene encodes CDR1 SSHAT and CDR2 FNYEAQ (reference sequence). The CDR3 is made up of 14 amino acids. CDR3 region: CASSLQGSTGELFF. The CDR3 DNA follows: TGTGCCAGCAGCTTACAGGGTAGCACCGGGGAGCTGTTTTTT.

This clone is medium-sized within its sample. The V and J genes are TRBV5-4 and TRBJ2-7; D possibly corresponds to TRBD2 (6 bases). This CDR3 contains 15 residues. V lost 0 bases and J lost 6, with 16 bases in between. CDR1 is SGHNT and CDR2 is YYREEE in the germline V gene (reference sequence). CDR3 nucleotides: TGTGCCAGCAGCTTGGGACTAGAGAGTTCTCGCGAGCAGTACTTC. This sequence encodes CASSLGLESSREQYF.

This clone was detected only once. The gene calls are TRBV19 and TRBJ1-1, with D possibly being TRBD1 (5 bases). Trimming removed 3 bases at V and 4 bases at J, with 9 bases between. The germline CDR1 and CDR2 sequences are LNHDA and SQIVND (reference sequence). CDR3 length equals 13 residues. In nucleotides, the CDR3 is TGTGCCAGTAGTATGTGGGGGAGCACTGAAGCTTTCTTT. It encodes CASSMWGSTEAFF.

CDR3 residues: CASSPTPGGVYGYTF. DNA for the CDR3: TGTGCCAGCAGCCCAACCCCGGGGGGGGTCTATGGCTACACCTTC. The rearrangement joins TRBV7-8 to TRBJ1-2, with a tentative D call TRBD1 (5 bases). Germline CDR1 reads SGHVS; CDR2 reads FQNEAQ. The CDR3 spans 15 residues. The V and J ends lost 5 bases and 4 bases respectively, with 17 bases between them.

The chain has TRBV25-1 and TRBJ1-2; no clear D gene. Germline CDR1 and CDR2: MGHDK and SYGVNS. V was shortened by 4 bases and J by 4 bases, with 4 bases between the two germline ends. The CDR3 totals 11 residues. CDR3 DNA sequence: TGTGCCAGCAGTGGCAGCTATGGCTACACCTTC. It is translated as CASSGSYGYTF.

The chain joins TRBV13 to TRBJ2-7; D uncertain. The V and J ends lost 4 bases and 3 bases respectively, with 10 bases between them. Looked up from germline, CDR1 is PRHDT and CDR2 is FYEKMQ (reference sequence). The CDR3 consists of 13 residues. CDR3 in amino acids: CASSSGDNYEQYF. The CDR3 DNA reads TGTGCCAGCAGCTCCGGCGACAACTACGAGCAGTACTTC.

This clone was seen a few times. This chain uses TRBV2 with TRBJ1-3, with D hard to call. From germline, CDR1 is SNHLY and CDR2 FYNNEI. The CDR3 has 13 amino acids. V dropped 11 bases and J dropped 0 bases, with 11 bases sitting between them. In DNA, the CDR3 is TGTGCCTCTCAACGGGGCTCTGGAAACACCATATATTTT. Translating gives CASQRGSGNTIYF.

As DNA, the CDR3 is TGTGCCAGCAGCTTAATTAGACCTGGTACGGCCAACGTCCTGACTTTC. It yields the protein CASSLIRPGTANVLTF. The chain couples TRBV7-9 to TRBJ2-6; no clear D. CDR1 is SEHNR, CDR2 FQNEAQ, per germline (reference sequence). V gave up 2 bases and J gave up 6 bases, with 14 bases separating them. CDR3 length equals 16 residues. The full variable domain, its missing parts supplied by reference TRBV7-9 and TRBJ2-6, is DTGVSQNPRHKITKRGQNVTFRCDPISEHNRLYWYRQTLGQGPEFLTYFQNEAQLEKSRLLSDRFSAERPKGSFSTLEIQRTEQGDSAMYLCASSLIRPGTANVLTFGAGSRLTVL.

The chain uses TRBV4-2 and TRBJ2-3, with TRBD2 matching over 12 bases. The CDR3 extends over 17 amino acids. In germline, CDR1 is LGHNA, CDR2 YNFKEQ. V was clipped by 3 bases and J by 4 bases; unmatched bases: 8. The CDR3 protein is CASSHPTSGGSADTQYF. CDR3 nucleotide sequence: TGTGCCAGCAGCCACCCCACTAGCGGGGGGAGCGCAGATACGCAGTATTTT.

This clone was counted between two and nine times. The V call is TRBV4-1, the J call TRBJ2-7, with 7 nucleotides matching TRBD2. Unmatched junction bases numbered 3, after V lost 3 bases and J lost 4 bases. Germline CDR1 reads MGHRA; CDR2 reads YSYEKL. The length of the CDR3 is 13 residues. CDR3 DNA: TGCGCCAGCAGCCAGGCGGGGGTGTACGAGCAGTACTTC. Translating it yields CASSQAGVYEQYF.

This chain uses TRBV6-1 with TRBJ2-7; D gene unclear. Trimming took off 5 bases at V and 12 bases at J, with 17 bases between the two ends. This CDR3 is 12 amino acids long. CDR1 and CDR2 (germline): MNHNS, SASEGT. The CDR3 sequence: CASSPPTSSRYF. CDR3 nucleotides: TGTGCCAGCAGTCCTCCGACGTCGTCAAGGTACTTC.

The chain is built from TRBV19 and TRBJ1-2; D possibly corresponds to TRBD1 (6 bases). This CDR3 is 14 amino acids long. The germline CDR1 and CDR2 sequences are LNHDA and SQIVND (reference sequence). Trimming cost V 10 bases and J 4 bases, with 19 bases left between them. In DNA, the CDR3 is TGTGCCACAAACACAGGGTCCGGTGGCTATGGCTACACCTTC. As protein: CATNTGSGGYGYTF.